These T cell receptor beta chains were read from a single sample in a study of blood T cells in healthy people across ages. From the 5' RACE reads, TCRdb called clonotypes with MiXCR, one entry per CDR3 protein. Of hundreds of thousands of distinct CDR3 sequences listed, roughly 41% are singletons. The sample was blood. Receptor source: a man older than 75 in good health. Each CDR3 is given with its conserved first and last residue. The D gene is left open where the match is weak. Only some rows state a clone size, as once, few, many or a class for expanded clones.

>TRBJ2-5|TRBV5-1|.|.
TGCGCCAGCAGCACGGACGTTCAAGAGACCCAGTACTTC
CASSTDVQETQYF
>TRBJ2-7|TRBV2|.|few
TGTGCCAGCAGTGAAGGGGACATAGCCTACGAGCAGTACTTC
CASSEGDIAYEQYF
>TRBJ1-1|TRBV6-2/TRBV6-3|.|.
TGTGCCAGCAGCCAACTAGGGGCGGTGAACACTGAAGCTTTCTTT
CASSQLGAVNTEAFF
>TRBJ1-2|TRBV20-1|.|few
TGTAGTGCTAAGAAGGGGGACTATGGCTACACCTTC
CSAKKGDYGYTF
>TRBJ2-7|TRBV13|TRBD1|.
TGTGCCAGCAGCTTAGTGAGGACAGGGAGCTCCTACGAGCAGTACTTC
CASSLVRTGSSYEQYF
>TRBJ2-7|TRBV2|.|.
TGTGCCAGCGGGGTTATCCGAACCTACGAGCAGTACTTC
CASGVIRTYEQYF
>TRBJ1-2|TRBV5-1|.|.
TGCGCCAGCACCGCGACGGGGGCGGAGTATGGCTACACCTTC
CASTATGAEYGYTF
>TRBJ2-3|TRBV5-1|.|.
TGCGCCAGCGCTGCCTGGGGGTCAGAAACAGATACGCAGTATTTT
CASAAWGSETDTQYF
>TRBJ1-2|TRBV9|.|.
TGTGCCAGCAGCCCAGGGGCCGGGGGCATCTATGGCTACACCTTC
CASSPGAGGIYGYTF
>TRBJ2-7|TRBV27|TRBD2|many
TGTGCCAGCAGTTTTCTAGCGGGAGTATACGAGCAGTACTTC
CASSFLAGVYEQYF
>TRBJ2-5|TRBV18|.|.
TGTGCCAGCTCACCGCAAGGACAGTACTTC
CASSPQGQYF
>TRBJ2-4|TRBV20-1|TRBD1|.
TGCAGTGCAACCGGGACAGCGCTAGCCAAAAACATTCAGTACTTC
CSATGTALAKNIQYF
>TRBJ2-3|TRBV28|.|few
TGTGCCAGCAGATTTCCGGGACCTCAGGGGGGGGATACGCAGTATTTT
CASRFPGPQGGDTQYF
>TRBJ2-7|TRBV28|TRBD1|many
TGTGCCACGGGGACAGGGGGCTTAAACGAGCAGTACTTC
CATGTGGLNEQYF
>TRBJ2-7|TRBV2|.|.
TGTGCCAGCGGGGGGAACTCCTACGAGCAGTACTTC
CASGGNSYEQYF
>TRBJ1-2|TRBV14|.|many
TGTGCCAGCAGCCAAATGGGAATCTATGGCTACACCTTC
CASSQMGIYGYTF
>TRBJ2-5|TRBV10-3|TRBD1|.
TGTGCCATCAGTGCCGGACAGGGGGCAGAGACCCAGTACTTC
CAISAGQGAETQYF
>TRBJ1-2|TRBV28|.|.
TGTGCCAGCAGTACCTACCCGGACATGAACTATGGCTACACCTTC
CASSTYPDMNYGYTF
>TRBJ2-1|TRBV30|.|.
TGTGCCGGGAGTGCGGTCAATGAGCAGTTCTTC
CAGSAVNEQFF
>TRBJ2-2|TRBV3-1|.|.
TGTGCCAGCAGCCAATCGGTCCGGGGAAACACCGGGGAGCTGTTTTTT
CASSQSVRGNTGELFF
>TRBJ1-2|TRBV2|.|.
TGTGCCAGCAGTATCAGGGGCCCCTCTGGCTACACCTTC
CASSIRGPSGYTF
>TRBJ2-7|TRBV7-8|.|few
TGTGCCAGCAGCTTAGTATCCAGCGGTCTCTCCTACGAGCAGTACTTC
CASSLVSSGLSYEQYF
>TRBJ2-3|TRBV4-2|.|.
TGTGCCAGCAGCATGACAGAAATCACAGATACGCAGTATTTT
CASSMTEITDTQYF
>TRBJ2-3|TRBV20-1|TRBD2|.
TGCAGTGTCAATAGCGGGGGGGCCGTAGATACGCAGTATTTT
CSVNSGGAVDTQYF
>TRBJ2-1|TRBV12-3/TRBV12-4|TRBD2|once
TGTGCCAGCAGTAGGGGTTTGACTAGCGGATACAATGAGCAGTTCTTC
CASSRGLTSGYNEQFF
>TRBJ2-7|TRBV12-3/TRBV12-4|.|.
TGTGCCAGCAGCCCAGGGAGGGGGCGACTTTACGCCTACGAGCAGTACTTC
CASSPGRGRLYAYEQYF
>TRBJ2-5|TRBV20-1|TRBD2|.
TGCAGTGCGAGTCGACTAGCGGGAGAAGTATGGGAGACCCAGTACTTC
CSASRLAGEVWETQYF
>TRBJ2-7|TRBV10-3|.|.
TGTGCCATCAGTGATAAAGTCTACGAGCAGTACTTC
CAISDKVYEQYF
>TRBJ2-7|TRBV28|TRBD1|few
TGTGCCAGCAGTTCAAAGGGGGCTGGGTCCTACGAGCAGTACTTC
CASSSKGAGSYEQYF
>TRBJ2-1|TRBV5-1|.|.
TGCGCCAGCAGCTTGGGGTGGCTATCCCTCCGGACGAACGACAATGAGCAGTTCTTC
CASSLGWLSLRTNDNEQFF
>TRBJ2-1|TRBV9|.|.
TGTGCCAGCAGCGGCTGGCCTAGCCTGGCCTCCAATGAGCAGTTCTTC
CASSGWPSLASNEQFF
>TRBJ2-7|TRBV28|TRBD1|.
TGTGCCAGCAGTCTCGATAAGATGACAGGGGGGGTCTACGAGCAGTACTTC
CASSLDKMTGGVYEQYF
>TRBJ2-2|TRBV6-5|TRBD1|.
TGTGCCAGCAGTGAGCTACAGGGGACCCCCGGGGAGCTGTTTTTT
CASSELQGTPGELFF
>TRBJ1-5|TRBV30|.|.
TGTGCCTGGAGTAGGGTGGGACCCAATCAGCCCCAGCATTTT
CAWSRVGPNQPQHF
>TRBJ2-3|TRBV5-1|TRBD2|.
TGCGCCAGCAGCTTGGCCGGACTAGCGGACCCTAGCACAGATACGCAGTATTTT
CASSLAGLADPSTDTQYF
>TRBJ2-7|TRBV20-1|TRBD1|.
TGCAGTGCCTGGGACAGGGCAGGCGAGCAGTACTTC
CSAWDRAGEQYF
>TRBJ2-3|TRBV5-5|TRBD1|few
TGTGCCAGCAGCTTGGGGTCCCAGGGGGCCTATAGCACAGATACGCAGTATTTT
CASSLGSQGAYSTDTQYF
>TRBJ1-3|TRBV3-1|.|.
TGTGCCAGCAGCCAAATCAGTCGGAACACCATATATTTT
CASSQISRNTIYF
>TRBJ2-1|TRBV15|TRBD2|.
TGTGCCACCAGCAGATTACTAGCGGGTCGTTACAATGAGCAGTTCTTC
CATSRLLAGRYNEQFF
>TRBJ2-7|TRBV20-1|TRBD2|.
TGCAGTGCCATCATAGCGGGAGGGACGGGAGATGAGCAGTACTTC
CSAIIAGGTGDEQYF
>TRBJ2-3|TRBV7-2|.|few
TGTGCCAGCAGCATTACAGGGTTCACAGATACGCAGTATTTT
CASSITGFTDTQYF
>TRBJ2-7|TRBV11-3|.|.
TGTGCCAGCAGCTTGGACGAGCAGTACTTC
CASSLDEQYF